A single sample is the source of the 19 T cell receptor beta chains below, sequenced in a study of blood T cells in healthy people across ages. With a J-beta primer mix and a sample-barcoded 5' primer, a second PCR ran about 6 to 11 cycles. From the 5' RACE reads, TCRdb called clonotypes with MiXCR, one entry per CDR3 protein. The sample contains around 1,500,000 distinct CDR3 sequences, around 39% of which appear only once. Sequenced input: blood. The origin of the receptors is a woman aged 18-35 years in good health.

The chain joins TRBV3-1 to TRBJ2-5; the D is unclear. This CDR3 has 14 residues. Germline V gene sequence: CDR1 LGHDT, CDR2 YNNKEL (reference sequence). Deletions cut 4 bases from V and 11 bases from J, with 20 bases between. The CDR3 region has the DNA TGTGCCAGCAGCCCCGCCGGCAGAAGGAATGAGCAGTACTTC. Amino acids: CASSPAGRRNEQYF.

V and J are TRBV2 and TRBJ1-3; 10 bases line up with TRBD1. Germline values: CDR1 SNHLY, CDR2 FYNNEI. This CDR3 is 17 amino acids long. The ends lost 8 bases at V and 0 bases at J; junction bases unmatched: 10. The CDR3 loop reads CASRWTGGIYSGNTIYF. The CDR3 DNA sequence: TGTGCCAGCCGGTGGACAGGGGGGATTTACTCTGGAAACACCATATATTTT. Full variable domain (missing parts from reference TRBV2 and TRBJ1-3): EPEVTQTPSHQVTQMGQEVILRCVPISNHLYFYWYRQILGQKVEFLVSFYNNEISEKSEIFDDQFSVERPDGSNFTLKIRSTKLEDSAMYFCASRWTGGIYSGNTIYFGEGSWLTVV.

CDR3: CATSLTTQGTASTDTQYF. In DNA form, the CDR3 reads TGTGCCACCAGCCTCACTACACAGGGGACAGCCAGCACAGATACGCAGTATTTT. The gene calls are TRBV15 and TRBJ2-3, with 7 bases matching TRBD1. Germline trimming cut 5 bases from V and 0 bases from J; bases unmatched to any gene: 14. Germline assignment: CDR1 LNHNV and CDR2 YYDKDF (reference sequence). CDR3 size: 18 residues. The full variable domain, its missing parts supplied by reference TRBV15 and TRBJ2-3, is DAMVIQNPRYQVTQFGKPVTLSCSQTLNHNVMYWYQQKSSQAPKLLFHYYDKDFNNEADTPDNFQSRRPNTSFCFLDIRSPGLGDTAMYLCATSLTTQGTASTDTQYFGPGTRLTVL.

This CDR3 is CSARDQTGGLKETQYF. CDR3 DNA sequence: TGCAGTGCTAGAGACCAAACAGGGGGCTTAAAGGAGACCCAGTACTTC. The V call is TRBV20-1, the J call TRBJ2-5; 9 bases align to TRBD1. The V and J ends lost 0 bases and 5 bases, in that order; junction bases with no gene match: 10. Germline V gene data show CDR1 as DFQATT and CDR2 as SNEGSKA (reference sequence). This CDR3 has 16 residues.

The chain links TRBV2 to TRBJ1-2; TRBD1 is a possible D gene (6 bases). This CDR3 is built from 14 residues. Germline-derived CDR1 and CDR2 are SNHLY and FYNNEI. V was trimmed by 4 bases and J by 4 bases, leaving 13 bases between them. Here the CDR3 DNA reads TGTGCCAGCAGTGCGAGGACAGTGATCTATGGCTACACCTTC. Translated: CASSARTVIYGYTF.

This sequence joins TRBV20-1 and TRBJ1-2; D possibly corresponds to TRBD1 (5 bases). Germline lookup yields CDR1 DFQATT and CDR2 SNEGSKA (reference sequence). The germline V and J ends were trimmed by 5 bases and 4 bases, with 14 bases remaining between them. The CDR3 loop spans 13 amino acids. The CDR3 nucleotides are TGCAGTGCTGGCGGGGGGTCATCCTATGGCTACACCTTC. This sequence encodes CSAGGGSSYGYTF.

The CDR3 here is CASSPKFRTSSYNEQFF. In nucleotides, the CDR3 is TGTGCCAGCAGCCCAAAATTCAGGACTAGCTCCTACAATGAGCAGTTCTTC. The chain combines TRBV11-2 with TRBJ2-1; 7 bases agree with TRBD2. The CDR3 sequence is 17 residues long. Germline loops: CDR1 SGHAT, CDR2 FQNNGV. J lost 0 bases, V lost 5 bases, and 10 bases had no gene match. Looking up the rest from reference TRBV11-2 and TRBJ2-1 gives the full variable domain: EAGVAQSPRYKIIEKRQSVAFWCNPISGHATLYWYQQILGQGPKLLIQFQNNGVVDDSQLPKDRFSAERLKGVDSTLKIQPAKLEDSAVYLCASSPKFRTSSYNEQFFGPGTRLTVL.

The V call is TRBV6-6, the J call TRBJ2-7; unclear D gene. The length of the CDR3 is 14 residues. CDR1 is MNHNY, CDR2 SVGAGI, per germline (reference sequence). Deletions cut 2 bases from V and 2 bases from J, with 10 bases between. The CDR3 bases are TGTGCCAGCAGTTACGACAAGGGAACCTACGAGCAGTACTTC. Its protein product is CASSYDKGTYEQYF.

This rearrangement joins TRBV3-1 to TRBJ2-7, with 11 bases aligning to TRBD2. Germline V gene lookup returns CDR1 LGHDT and CDR2 YNNKEL (reference sequence). The V and J ends lost 4 bases and 1 base, in that order; junction bases with no gene match: 12. This CDR3 region has 18 residues. This chain's CDR3 is CASSPGLGLAEWSYEQYF. DNA of the CDR3: TGTGCCAGCAGCCCCGGCCTGGGACTAGCGGAATGGTCCTACGAGCAGTACTTC.

V gene TRBV11-2 combines with J gene TRBJ2-7; TRBD1 matches at 11 bases. In germline, CDR1 is SGHAT, CDR2 FQNNGV. V lost 3 bases and J lost 0; bases outside the gene matches: 16. The CDR3 consists of 20 residues. The CDR3 here is CASSLARTGTGGLVSYEQYF. The CDR3 bases are TGTGCCAGCAGCTTGGCAAGAACCGGGACAGGGGGACTCGTCTCCTACGAGCAGTACTTC.

In its sample, this clonotype was seen a few times. V usage is TRBV11-2 and J usage is TRBJ1-1; D not certain. Germline V gene data show CDR1 as SGHAT and CDR2 as FQNNGV. The length of the CDR3 is 12 residues. Trimming took 8 bases from V and 1 from J, leaving 8 bases between them. The CDR3 nucleotides read TGTGCCAGCGCGGCAGGGAACACTGAAGCTTTCTTT. It specifies CASAAGNTEAFF. Combining the CDR3 with reference TRBV11-2 and TRBJ1-1 gives the whole variable domain EAGVAQSPRYKIIEKRQSVAFWCNPISGHATLYWYQQILGQGPKLLIQFQNNGVVDDSQLPKDRFSAERLKGVDSTLKIQPAKLEDSAVYLCASAAGNTEAFFGQGTRLTVV.

This clonotype has more than one count but fewer than ten. J is TRBJ2-7 and V is TRBV30; no definite D call. V dropped 4 bases and J dropped 4 bases, with 8 bases sitting between them. This CDR3 contains 11 residues. The germline V gene has CDR1 GTSNPN and CDR2 SVGIG (reference sequence). In nucleotides, the CDR3 is TGTGCCTGGACGCGAGAATACGAGCAGTACTTC. As protein: CAWTREYEQYF.

To note about this clonotype: The junction departs from the called germline gene at one end, perhaps through a read error. The rearrangement uses TRBV12-3 or TRBV12-4 and TRBJ1-2, with D perhaps matching TRBD1 (6 bases). This CDR3 is built from 14 residues. This chain's CDR3 is CASSGQGINCGYTF. In DNA, the CDR3 is TGTGCCAGCAGCGGGCAGGGGATTAACTGTGGCTACACCTTC.

This clonotype was seen a few times. The V and J genes are TRBV11-2 and TRBJ2-7, with D tentatively TRBD1 (5 bases). Trimming stripped 4 bases from V and 6 bases from J, with 16 bases between. Germline-derived CDR1 and CDR2 are SGHAT and FQNNGV. The CDR3 contains 14 residues. CDR3 protein: CASSWGRTQGEQYF. DNA for the CDR3: TGTGCCAGCAGCTGGGGCAGGACGCAAGGCGAGCAGTACTTC.

V and J are TRBV5-1 and TRBJ2-3; 9 bases are a match to TRBD1. V lost 2 bases to trimming and J lost 4 bases; unmatched junction nucleotides: 8. The CDR3 sequence is 16 residues long. Germline assignment: CDR1 SGHRS and CDR2 YFSETQ. The CDR3 region is CASSLSGTGSPDTQYF. In DNA form, the CDR3 reads TGCGCCAGCAGCTTATCCGGGACAGGGTCCCCAGATACGCAGTATTTT.

V usage is TRBV6-5 and J usage is TRBJ2-7, with D perhaps TRBD1 (7 bases). The end of the DNA fits TRBJ2-5 better, so the J call may be wrong. The CDR3 loop spans 14 amino acids. CDR1 is MNHEY and CDR2 is SVGAGI in the germline V gene. The CDR3 reads CASSSPGGIETQYF. As DNA, the CDR3 is TGTGCCAGCAGTTCCCCAGGGGGGATCGAGACCCAGTACTTC.

The chain uses TRBV6-2 or TRBV6-3 and TRBJ2-3, with a possible D match to TRBD2 (6 bases). The CDR3 runs 18 residues. Between the trimmed V and J ends, which lost 10 bases and 2 bases, there was a span of 28 bases. CDR1 is MNHEY and CDR2 is SVGEGT in the germline V gene. CDR3 sequence (DNA): TGTGCCACCACATCGCACCGTTCTAAGGACTACTCCACAGATACGCAGTATTTT. Amino acid sequence: CATTSHRSKDYSTDTQYF.

This clonotype was counted between two and nine times. The chain is built from TRBV2 and TRBJ2-7, with no clear D. The CDR3 extends over 13 amino acids. V was clipped by 0 bases and J by 8 bases, with 11 bases between them. CDR1 SNHLY and CDR2 FYNNEI come from the germline V gene. The CDR3 DNA reads TGTGCCAGCAGTGAAGCGGAAAGGTATAAGCAGTACTTC. This gives the protein CASSEAERYKQYF. Full variable domain (missing parts from reference TRBV2 and TRBJ2-7): EPEVTQTPSHQVTQMGQEVILRCVPISNHLYFYWYRQILGQKVEFLVSFYNNEISEKSEIFDDQFSVERPDGSNFTLKIRSTKLEDSAMYFCASSEAERYKQYFGPGTRLTVT.

This sequence joins TRBV11-2 and TRBJ1-6; tentative D call: TRBD1 (6 bases). CDR1 is SGHAT and CDR2 is FQNNGV in the germline V gene. Trimming took off 5 bases at V and 8 bases at J, with 13 bases between the two ends. CDR3 length: 14 residues. DNA for the CDR3: TGTGCCAGCAGCCGGGGGCCTGAATATTCACCCCTCCACTTT. It is translated as CASSRGPEYSPLHF. Full variable domain (remainder filled in from reference TRBV11-2 and TRBJ1-6): EAGVAQSPRYKIIEKRQSVAFWCNPISGHATLYWYQQILGQGPKLLIQFQNNGVVDDSQLPKDRFSAERLKGVDSTLKIQPAKLEDSAVYLCASSRGPEYSPLHFGNGTRLTVT.